The present T cell receptor (beta chain) was sequenced within a study of T cell responses to AZD1222 COVID-19 vaccine. This table comes from immunoSEQ multiplex PCR, and its TCRdb copy is limited to in-frame clones, with some not included. This sample has roughly 150,000 clones, with 85% to 95% found just once. V shed 4 bases and J shed 2 bases, with 17 bases lying between them. The CDR3 sequence is 17 residues long. This receptor was obtained from an adult who received the AZD1222 COVID-19 vaccine. The specimen comprised peripheral blood, sampled 28 days after the second AZD1222 dose. V and J are TRBV23-1 and TRBJ1-4; weak D call: TRBD1 (5 bases). TRBV23-1 belongs to the ORF category, with a function that is uncertain. The CDR3 bases are TGCGCCAGCAGTCGGCGGACACCGACGGCGACTAATGAAAAACTGTTTTTT. Its translation: CASSRRTPTATNEKLFF.